Below are 13 T cell receptor beta chains sequenced from a single sample in a study of blood T cell repertoires in COVID-19. Profiled with immunoSEQ multiplex PCR; TCRdb holds only in-frame clones, not every one. The data hold about 170,000 clones, with about four fifths observed a single time. The sample consisted of peripheral blood. All receptors come from a human donor with acute or convalescent COVID-19. The donor label of this sample is uncertain.

This sequence joins TRBV29-1 and TRBJ2-1, with TRBD2 matching 7 bases. Germline V gene sequence: CDR1 SQVTM, CDR2 ANQGSEA. The trim removed 6 bases at V and 5 bases at J, leaving 13 bases unmatched. The CDR3 runs 15 residues. In nucleotides, the CDR3 is TGCAGCGTGGAACCCCAGACTAGCAGCGACAATGAGCAGTTCTTC. This sequence encodes CSVEPQTSSDNEQFF.

The chain carries TRBV7-2 and TRBJ1-4; no definite D call. Trimming removed 1 base from V and 7 bases from J, with 7 bases in between. The CDR3 extends over 13 amino acids. Germline assignment: CDR1 SGHTA and CDR2 FQGNSA. CDR3 region: CASSLGVAEKLFF. The CDR3 DNA reads as TGTGCCAGCAGCTTAGGAGTTGCTGAAAAACTGTTTTTT. Complete variable domain (other parts from reference TRBV7-2 and TRBJ1-4): GAGVSQSPSNKVTEKGKDVELRCDPISGHTALYWYRQSLGQGLEFLIYFQGNSAPDKSGLPSDRFSAERTGGSVSTLTIQRTQQEDSAVYLCASSLGVAEKLFFGSGTQLSVL.

This clone was picked up one time. The V call is TRBV4-1, the J call TRBJ2-1; 8 positions agree with TRBD1. The CDR3 length is 17 residues. Germline lookup yields CDR1 MGHRA and CDR2 YSYEKL. Trimming cost V 0 bases and J 5 bases; bases outside gene matches: 9. CDR3 sequence: CASSQERQGNGDNEQFF. The CDR3 DNA is TGCGCCAGCAGCCAAGAACGACAGGGGAATGGGGACAATGAGCAGTTCTTC.

The chain couples TRBV2 to TRBJ2-5; a weak D match, TRBD2 (6 bases). The CDR3 is 13 amino acids. Looked up from germline, CDR1 is SNHLY and CDR2 is FYNNEI. Trimming shortened V by 6 bases and J by 7 bases, and 15 bases separated the two germline ends. As DNA, the CDR3 is TGTGCCAGCAGGAAAGAATCCGGGGGGACCCAGTACTTC. Encoded protein: CASRKESGGTQYF.

The rearrangement joins TRBV28 to TRBJ2-7, with 9 bases matching TRBD1. This CDR3 region has 14 residues. The germline gives CDR1 MDHEN, CDR2 SYDVKM. V trimming: 3 bases; J trimming: 3 bases; junction bases outside the gene matches: 3. The CDR3 DNA follows: TGTGCCAGCAGTTTCCCGGACAGGGGCTACGAGCAGTACTTC. This codes for CASSFPDRGYEQYF.

The chain uses TRBV10-1 and TRBJ2-5; 7 bases fit TRBD2. V trimming: 7 bases; J trimming: 5 bases; junction bases outside the gene matches: 10. The CDR3 contains 14 residues. Germline CDR1 and CDR2: WNHNN and SYGVQD (reference sequence). CDR3 nucleotide sequence: TGCGCCAGCACTGATGGGGGGGGGAAGGAGACCCAGTACTTC. It specifies CASTDGGGKETQYF.

The V call is TRBV7-9, the J call TRBJ2-2, with 10 bases that match TRBD1. The CDR3 spans 17 residues. Germline CDR1 reads SEHNR; CDR2 reads FQNEAQ (reference sequence). V lost 5 bases to trimming and J lost 6 bases; unmatched junction nucleotides: 12. CDR3 residues: CASSPLTGTGEAGELFF. The CDR3 coding sequence is TGTGCCAGCAGCCCATTAACCGGGACAGGGGAGGCCGGGGAGCTGTTTTTT.

V gene TRBV7-8 combines with J gene TRBJ2-7, with D perhaps TRBD2 (6 bases). The germline CDR1 and CDR2 sequences are SGHVS and FQNEAQ. The V gene lost 5 bases and the J gene lost 5 bases, with 19 bases spanning the gap. The CDR3 extends over 15 amino acids. The CDR3, as DNA: TGTGCCAGCAGCCAGCTAGGGGCCGGGGAGGACGAGCAGTACTTC. As protein: CASSQLGAGEDEQYF.

V usage is TRBV2 and J usage is TRBJ2-1; no reliable D call. The CDR3 runs to 16 residues. The germline V and J ends were trimmed by 0 bases and 2 bases, with 11 bases remaining between them. Germline V CDR1 and CDR2: SNHLY, FYNNEI. The CDR3: CASSEARSQAYNEQFF. The CDR3 bases are TGTGCCAGCAGTGAAGCACGCAGTCAGGCCTACAATGAGCAGTTCTTC.

The chain is built from TRBV28 and TRBJ2-5, with no clear D. Germline-derived CDR1 and CDR2 are MDHEN and SYDVKM. Trimming removed 5 bases from V and 5 bases from J, with 6 bases in between. The CDR3 contains 11 residues. CDR3: CASSPRETQYF. The CDR3, as DNA: TGTGCCAGCAGTCCCAGGGAGACCCAGTACTTC. The variable domain in full, with the rest retrieved from reference TRBV28 and TRBJ2-5, is DVKVTQSSRYLVKRTGEKVFLECVQDMDHENMFWYRQDPGLGLRLIYFSYDVKMKEKGDIPEGYSVSREKKERFSLILESASTNQTSMYLCASSPRETQYFGPGTRLLVL.

In this sample, this clone turned up a few times. The chain carries TRBV27 and TRBJ2-7; D uncertain. CDR1 MNHEY and CDR2 SMNVEV come from the germline V gene (reference sequence). The CDR3 covers 16 residues. The germline V and J ends were trimmed by 2 bases and 6 bases, with 20 bases remaining between them. The CDR3 protein is CASSLSPWATQGEQYF. The CDR3 coding sequence is TGTGCCAGCAGTTTAAGCCCCTGGGCTACCCAAGGCGAGCAGTACTTC.

The chain's CDR3 is CASSTSGKTDTQYF. Here the CDR3 DNA reads TGTGCCAGTAGTACTAGCGGGAAAACAGATACGCAGTATTTT. The V call is TRBV19, the J call TRBJ2-3; 9 bases align to TRBD2. This CDR3 is built from 14 residues. J lost 3 bases, V lost 4 bases, and 2 bases had no gene match. From germline, CDR1 is LNHDA and CDR2 SQIVND (reference sequence).

The rearrangement links TRBV3-1 (or the pseudogene TRBV3-2) to TRBJ1-1, with TRBD1 matching 8 bases. V shed 3 bases and J 4 bases; nucleotides not matched to a gene: 4. Looked up from germline, CDR1 is LGHDT and CDR2 is YNNKEL (reference sequence). The CDR3 is 14 amino acids. The CDR3 here is CASSHQGALTEAFF. The CDR3 region has the DNA TGTGCCAGCAGCCACCAGGGGGCGCTCACTGAAGCTTTCTTT.